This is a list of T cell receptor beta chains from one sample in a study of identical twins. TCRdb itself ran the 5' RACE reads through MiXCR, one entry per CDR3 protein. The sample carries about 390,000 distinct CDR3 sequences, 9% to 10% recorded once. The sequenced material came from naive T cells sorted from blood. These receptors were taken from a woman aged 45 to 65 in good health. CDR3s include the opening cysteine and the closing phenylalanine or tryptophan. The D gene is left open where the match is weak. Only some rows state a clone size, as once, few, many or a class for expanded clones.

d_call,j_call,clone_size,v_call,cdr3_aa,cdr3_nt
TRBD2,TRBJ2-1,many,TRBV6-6,CASRRREGAYNEQFF,TGTGCCAGCAGACGCCGGGAGGGGGCCTACAATGAGCAGTTCTTC
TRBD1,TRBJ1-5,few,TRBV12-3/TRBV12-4,CASSLDRANQPQHF,TGTGCCAGCAGCCTCGACAGGGCGAATCAGCCCCAGCATTTT
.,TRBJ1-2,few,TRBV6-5,CASSPRDLYGYTF,TGTGCCAGCAGTCCGAGGGACCTCTATGGCTACACCTTC
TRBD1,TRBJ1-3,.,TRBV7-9,CASGTVSGNTIYF,TGTGCCAGCGGGACAGTCTCTGGAAACACCATATATTTT
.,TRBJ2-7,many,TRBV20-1,CSARNPNRLGEQYF,TGCAGTGCTAGAAATCCCAACAGGCTCGGGGAGCAGTACTTC
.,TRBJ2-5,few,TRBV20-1,CSARGGLGTQYF,TGCAGTGCTAGAGGCGGTCTGGGGACCCAGTACTTC
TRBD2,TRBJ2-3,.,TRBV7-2,CASSRLAGGSYTQYF,TGTGCCAGCAGCCGACTAGCGGGAGGGTCGTATACGCAGTATTTT
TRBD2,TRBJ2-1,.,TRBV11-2,CASSSLRSGLSSYNEQFF,TGTGCCAGCAGCTCCCTCCGTAGCGGGCTAAGCTCCTACAATGAGCAGTTCTTC
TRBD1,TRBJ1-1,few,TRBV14,CASSQLGQGGGTEAFF,TGTGCCAGCAGCCAACTAGGTCAGGGGGGAGGCACTGAAGCTTTCTTT
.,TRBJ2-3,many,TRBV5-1,CASSIRDDTDTQYF,TGCGCCAGCAGCATCCGGGACGACACAGATACGCAGTATTTT
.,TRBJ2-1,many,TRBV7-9,CASSGRGSGPQQFF,TGTGCCAGCAGCGGCAGAGGATCCGGCCCCCAGCAGTTCTTC
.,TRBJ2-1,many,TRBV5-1,CASSFPRGRGAYNEQFF,TGCGCCAGCAGCTTCCCGAGGGGTAGGGGGGCTTACAATGAGCAGTTCTTC
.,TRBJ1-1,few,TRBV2,CASSLSEITEAFF,TGTGCCAGCAGTCTGTCGGAAATCACTGAAGCTTTCTTT
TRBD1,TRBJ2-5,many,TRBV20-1,CSAHGTDQETQYF,TGCAGTGCCCACGGGACAGACCAAGAGACCCAGTACTTC
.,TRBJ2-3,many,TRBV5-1,CASSLVHNSDTQYF,TGCGCCAGCAGCTTGGTCCACAACTCAGATACGCAGTATTTT
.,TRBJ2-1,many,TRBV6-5,CASSYSWSLDNEQFF,TGTGCCAGCAGTTACTCCTGGAGCTTGGACAATGAGCAGTTCTTC
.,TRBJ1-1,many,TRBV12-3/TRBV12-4,CASTWGRAGAFF,TGTGCCAGCACCTGGGGTAGGGCAGGAGCTTTCTTT
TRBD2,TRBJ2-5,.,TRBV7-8,CASSLAGALSGRAGLWETQYF,TGTGCCAGCAGCTTAGCGGGAGCCCTTAGCGGGAGGGCCGGTTTGTGGGAGACCCAGTACTTC
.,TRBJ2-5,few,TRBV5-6,CASSFRLEETQYF,TGTGCCAGCAGCTTTCGGCTGGAAGAGACCCAGTACTTC
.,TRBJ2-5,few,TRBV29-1,CSVEWDGWRDPHFTQYF,TGCAGCGTTGAATGGGACGGGTGGAGAGACCCCCATTTTACCCAGTACTTC
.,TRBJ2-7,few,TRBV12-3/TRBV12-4,CASSSQEGVNEQYF,TGTGCCAGCAGTTCCCAGGAAGGCGTTAATGAGCAGTACTTC
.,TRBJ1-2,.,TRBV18,CASSPETGDYGYTF,TGTGCCAGCTCACCAGAGACAGGCGACTATGGCTACACCTTC